Sequencing of this TCR beta chain was carried out in a study of blood T cells in healthy people across ages. This CDR3 has 16 residues. Germline V gene sequence: CDR1 MNHEY, CDR2 SMNVEV (reference sequence). To note about this clonotype: The antigen is unknown. A read error may produce the germline difference seen at one junction end.

Findings and limits, study-wide: While age rose, TCR beta diversity per million T cells dropped in a roughly linear way. There were more naive CD4+ cells and higher diversity in long-lived donors than in aged donors. The unsorted PBMCs prevented any conclusive comparison of naive versus antigen-experienced cells.

The authors ran a second PCR of about 7 to 11 cycles using a sample-barcoded 5' primer and a J-beta primer mix. TCRdb passed the 5' RACE reads through MiXCR, listing each CDR3 protein once. The data contain 1.5 million to 1.9 million distinct CDR3 sequences, around 40% of them singletons. The source is a woman younger than 35 in good health. Sequences were obtained from blood. The chain joins TRBV27 to TRBJ2-5, with TRBD2 identical over 10 bases. The CDR3 sequence: CASSLSSGGYQETLYF. The CDR3 region has the DNA TGTGCCAGCAGTTTATCTAGCGGGGGGTACCAAGAGACCCTGTACTTC.